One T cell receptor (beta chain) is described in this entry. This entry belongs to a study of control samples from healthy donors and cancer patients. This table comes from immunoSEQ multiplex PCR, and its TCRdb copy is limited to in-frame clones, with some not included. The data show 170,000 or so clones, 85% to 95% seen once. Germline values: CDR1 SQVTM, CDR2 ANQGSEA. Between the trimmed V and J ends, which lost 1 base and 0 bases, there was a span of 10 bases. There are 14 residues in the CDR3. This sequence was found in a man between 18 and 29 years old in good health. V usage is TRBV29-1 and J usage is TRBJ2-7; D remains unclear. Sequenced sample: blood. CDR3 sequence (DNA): TGCAGCGTTGAAGCGCAGGATAGCTCCTACGAGCAGTACTTC. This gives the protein CSVEAQDSSYEQYF.